This TCR beta chain was identified in a study of control samples from healthy donors and cancer patients (TCRdb year 2020). Turning to this clone: No cognate antigen has been identified for it. No qualities accompany the bases; no much larger clone lies one base away.

The library was produced with the immunoSEQ multiplex PCR assay. TCRdb carries this immuneACCESS record with in-frame sequences only. Its versions omit some clonotypes, under half of them owing to an unresolved V gene in the studies checked, with the rest unexplained. The sample data list 50,000 to 75,000 clones, and roughly 89% of these were observed just once. Of the sample, around 6% falls within the top ten clones. The CDR3 spans 14 residues, from the cysteine through the phenylalanine. Only the CDR3 DNA is retained, 42 bases long and in frame from the first base. The germline V gene gives CDR1 as SNHLY and CDR2 as FYNNEI. V lost 3 bases and J lost 5 bases; the stretch between them is 13 bases long.

The V and J genes are TRBV2 and TRBJ2-5, with no D gene named confidently. This sequence originates from a man between 60 and 75 years old with colorectal cancer. The sequencing sample was made of PBMCs. At the DNA level, the sequence is TGTGCCAGCAGTGATTGGACGGCCAGGGAGACCCAGTACTTC. This sequence encodes CASSDWTARETQYF.